At least ten counts were recorded for the clone carrying this TCR beta chain. The antigen is not known. The data were taken from a study of T-cell reconstitution after alpha-beta-depleted transplantation in children. V lost 4 bases to trimming and J lost 2 bases; unmatched junction nucleotides: 7. Germline V gene lookup returns CDR1 DFQATT and CDR2 SNEGSKA (reference sequence). CDR3 size: 14 residues. Study conclusions and caveats: From surviving recipient T cells and thymic progenitors came the high day-60 TCRbeta diversity observed in some patients. Expanded graft clones numbering several hundred reportedly gave rise to alpha-beta T cells about two months after transplant. Newly generated T cells supplied most T-cell counts and diversity one year post-transplant.

Unique molecular identifiers were built into the TCRbeta library. TCRdb ran MiXCR on the PCR reads and lists one entry per CDR3 protein. The sample yields about a million distinct CDR3 sequences, about 26% seen once. The sample consisted of PBMCs, mostly from graft donor cells, taken 360 days after TCRalphabeta/CD19-depleted stem cell transplant. The genes are TRBV20-1 and TRBJ2-5, with 7 nucleotides matching TRBD1. The sequence was collected from a boy under two years old who had a stem cell transplant for SCID, so the T cells may come from the graft donor. DNA for the CDR3: TGCAGTGCTACCGAAGGACAGGTACAAGAGACCCAGTACTTC. It codes for CSATEGQVQETQYF.